This TCR beta chain was identified in a study of cytomegalovirus exposure and HLA in healthy donors. The overall study: Unique TCR beta sequences numbering 95 million to 130 million came from 150 million to 200 million T cells in an earlier analysis. Findings of the study overall: Analysis performed later found around 15,000 TCR beta sequences associated with HLA alleles at 0.05 false discovery rate. Exclusion applied to some V segments, including TRBV6-2 and TRBV6-3, as they were indistinguishable. The only immune exposure information that was available was CMV serostatus.

This clone was detected only once. The antigen remains unidentified. Trimming stripped 5 bases from V and 1 base from J, with 8 bases between. CDR3 length: 13 residues. In germline, CDR1 is MDHEN, CDR2 SYDVKM. The PCR employed 60 Vbeta primers together with 13 Jbeta primers. Assay: immunoSEQ multiplex PCR; the TCRdb copy retains only in-frame clones and omits some. The table has some 130,000 clones, roughly 72% seen once. The TCR was taken from a male donor in good health and CMV-seronegative. This chain uses TRBV28 with TRBJ2-5; D is undetermined. Sample: PBMCs. In nucleotides, the CDR3 is TGTGCCAGCAGTCGACTTGTCCAAGAGACCCAGTACTTC. It encodes CASSRLVQETQYF. The variable domain in full, with the rest retrieved from reference TRBV28 and TRBJ2-5, is DVKVTQSSRYLVKRTGEKVFLECVQDMDHENMFWYRQDPGLGLRLIYFSYDVKMKEKGDIPEGYSVSREKKERFSLILESASTNQTSMYLCASSRLVQETQYFGPGTRLLVL.